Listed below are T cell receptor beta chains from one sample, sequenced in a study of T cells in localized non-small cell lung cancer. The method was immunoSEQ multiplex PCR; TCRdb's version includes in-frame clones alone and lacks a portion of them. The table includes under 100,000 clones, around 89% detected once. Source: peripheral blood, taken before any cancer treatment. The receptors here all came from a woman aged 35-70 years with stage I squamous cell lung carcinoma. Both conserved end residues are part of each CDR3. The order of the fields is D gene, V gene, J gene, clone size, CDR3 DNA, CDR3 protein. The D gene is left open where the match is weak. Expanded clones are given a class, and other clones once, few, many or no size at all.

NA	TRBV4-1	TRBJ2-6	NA	TGCGCCAGCAGCGAACTGGGAGGAATGGGTGGGGCCAACGTCCTGACTTTC	CASSELGGMGGANVLTF
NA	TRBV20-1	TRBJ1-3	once	TGCAGTGCTAGATGGGGTGGCACCATATATTTT	CSARWGGTIYF
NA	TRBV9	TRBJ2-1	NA	TGTGCCAGCAGCGTAACAACTACGCAAAAGGATGAGCAGTTCTTC	CASSVTTTQKDEQFF
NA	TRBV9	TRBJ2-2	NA	TGTGCCAGCAGCGTACGGCCGTGGGCGGAGCTGTTTTTT	CASSVRPWAELFF
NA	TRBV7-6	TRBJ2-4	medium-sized	TGTGCCAGCAGCTTAGACCCCCGGGACACTCTAGCCAAAAACATTCAGTACTTC	CASSLDPRDTLAKNIQYF
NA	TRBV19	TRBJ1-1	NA	TGTGCCAGTAAGATAGGGCGCGGCACTGAAGCTTTCTTT	CASKIGRGTEAFF
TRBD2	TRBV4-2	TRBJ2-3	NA	TGTGCCAGCAGCCAAGACGCAGCGGGGGTTGAAGATACGCAGTATTTT	CASSQDAAGVEDTQYF
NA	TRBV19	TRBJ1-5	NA	TGTGCCAGTAGTACGGCAGGCCGTAATCAGCCCCAGCATTTT	CASSTAGRNQPQHF
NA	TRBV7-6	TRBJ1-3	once	TGTGCCAGCAGCTTAGGTTTGTCAGGAAACACCATATATTTT	CASSLGLSGNTIYF
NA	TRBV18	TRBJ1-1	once	TGTGCCAGCTCCCCGGACAGCCGACTTGAAGCTTTCTTT	CASSPDSRLEAFF
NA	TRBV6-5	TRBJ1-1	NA	TGTGCCAGCAGTTACAGGGGAACAGGAGCTTTCTTT	CASSYRGTGAFF
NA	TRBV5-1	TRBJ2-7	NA	TGCGCCAGCAGAAGAGGCACTAACTACGAGCAGTACTTC	CASRRGTNYEQYF
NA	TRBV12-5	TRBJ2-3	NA	TGTGCTAGTGGCCGCCTGTTGGCGGAGGTCACAGATACGCAGTATTTT	CASGRLLAEVTDTQYF
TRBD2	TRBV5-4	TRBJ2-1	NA	TGTGCCAGCAGCTCGGGGGGGACTTCCTACAATGAGCAGTTCTTC	CASSSGGTSYNEQFF
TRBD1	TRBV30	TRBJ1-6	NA	TGTGCCTGGAGTCGGGACAGGGGGGACCCCCTCCACTTT	CAWSRDRGDPLHF
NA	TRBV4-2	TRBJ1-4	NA	TGTGCCAGCAGCCCCGAAGTTGCAACTAATGAAAAACTGTTTTTT	CASSPEVATNEKLFF